This entry describes one TCR beta chain. This sample was included in a study of T cell responses to AZD1222 COVID-19 vaccine. About the research overall: Pooling of second doses given at about 4 or about 12 weeks was done.

After removal of 5 bases from V and 1 base from J, the junction contained 3 bases not matched to a gene. CDR3 length: 14 amino acids. Germline V gene sequence: CDR1 MGHRA, CDR2 YSYEKL. TCRdb keeps only in-frame clones here, not all; method: immunoSEQ multiplex PCR. The table lists 95,000 to 150,000 clones, around 90% of them singletons. Specimen: peripheral blood, collected on day 0 of AZD1222 vaccination. This chain joins TRBV4-1 and TRBJ2-7, with TRBD1 matching 9 bases. The sequence was obtained from an adult in good health. DNA of the CDR3: TGCGCCAGCAGCTCTGACAGGGGGTCCTACGAGCAGTACTTC. Amino acid sequence: CASSSDRGSYEQYF.